The 20 T cell receptor beta chains listed next were all sequenced from one sample in a study of patients and donors after allogeneic stem cell transplantation. Using its own MiXCR run on the RT-PCR reads, TCRdb lists one record per CDR3 protein. The sample has 80,000 to 90,000 distinct CDR3 sequences, 40% to 60% seen once. Input material: blood, either unsorted or a sorted T cell fraction (not recorded which). The receptors were gathered from a human donor who was either an allogeneic HSCT recipient or a stem cell or donor lymphocyte infusion donor (not recorded which). It is not recorded whose cells these are; they may come from a transplant donor.

CDR3 bases: TGTGCCAGCAGTTTAGGCAGGAAGACGCACGATGGCTACACCTTC. It codes for CASSLGRKTHDGYTF. The chain has TRBV27 and TRBJ1-2, with D hard to call. V shed 2 bases and J shed 6 bases, with 16 bases lying between them. This CDR3 comprises 15 residues. CDR1 MNHEY and CDR2 SMNVEV come from the germline V gene (reference sequence).

The chain recombines TRBV28 with TRBJ2-1; no definite D call. V was clipped by 3 bases and J by 7 bases, with 4 bases between them. This CDR3 comprises 11 residues. Germline V CDR1 and CDR2: MDHEN, SYDVKM. As DNA, the CDR3 is TGTGCCAGCAGTTTTCGAAATGAGCAGTTCTTC. It specifies CASSFRNEQFF.

The rearrangement joins TRBV7-9 to TRBJ1-1; 9 bases fit TRBD1. CDR1 SEHNR and CDR2 FQNEAQ come from the germline V gene (reference sequence). J gave up 3 bases and V 2 bases, and 4 bases lay outside the gene matches. The CDR3 has 15 residues. The CDR3 DNA follows: TGTGCCAGCAGCTTAACAGGACAGGGGTACACTGAAGCTTTCTTT. Protein: CASSLTGQGYTEAFF.

This clonotype came up once. The chain is built from TRBV29-1 and TRBJ1-1; no reliable D call. Germline CDR1 and CDR2: SQVTM and ANQGSEA. The V gene lost 2 bases and the J gene lost 0 bases, with 13 bases spanning the gap. The CDR3 is made up of 15 amino acids. The CDR3 bases are TGCAGCGTTGAAAGGCCAGGCAGGCTGAACACTGAAGCTTTCTTT. Amino acids: CSVERPGRLNTEAFF.

This clonotype was counted between two and nine times. This chain uses TRBV12-3 or TRBV12-4 with TRBJ1-1; no firm D call. The CDR3 runs to 14 residues. Deletions cut 5 bases from V and 4 bases from J, with 14 bases between. The DNA of the CDR3 is TGTGCCAGCAGTCTTACGGGATCGTCCACTGAAGCTTTCTTT. This encodes CASSLTGSSTEAFF.

This clonotype was counted between two and nine times. The V and J genes are TRBV15 and TRBJ1-4, with D hard to call. V was trimmed by 0 bases and J by 7 bases, leaving 9 bases between them. In germline, CDR1 is LNHNV, CDR2 YYDKDF (reference sequence). CDR3 length: 14 amino acids. CDR3 sequence reads: CATSREDHSEKLFF. The CDR3 DNA follows: TGTGCCACCAGCAGAGAAGATCACAGTGAAAAACTGTTTTTT.

This clonotype was counted a single time. The gene calls are TRBV3-1 and TRBJ2-2; no clear D gene. Germline assignment: CDR1 LGHDT and CDR2 YNNKEL (reference sequence). The CDR3 consists of 13 residues. V lost 1 base and J 0 bases, leaving 0 bases between the germline ends. Written as DNA, the CDR3 is TGTGCCAGCAGCCAAGCGAACACCGGGGAGCTGTTTTTT. Amino acid sequence: CASSQANTGELFF.

V usage is TRBV4-3 and J usage is TRBJ2-1, with D maybe TRBD2 (6 bases). V shed 0 bases and J shed 9 bases, with 12 bases lying between them. Germline assignment: CDR1 LGHNA and CDR2 YSLEER. The CDR3 runs to 14 residues. CDR3 in amino acids: CASSQDSRTTEQFF. CDR3 nucleotide sequence: TGCGCCAGCAGCCAAGATTCTAGGACTACTGAGCAGTTCTTC.

The rearrangement links TRBV5-1 to TRBJ2-7; the D is unclear. CDR3 size: 13 residues. The germline V gene encodes CDR1 SGHRS and CDR2 YFSETQ. Trimming stripped 4 bases from V and 4 bases from J, with 12 bases between. CDR3 in amino acids: CASSPLAAYEQYF. The CDR3 DNA follows: TGCGCCAGCAGCCCCCTCGCAGCGTACGAGCAGTACTTC.

The table lists this clonotype with a few counts. The CDR3 DNA reads as TGTGCCACCAGCAGCTACAGGGACGAAAAACTGTTTTTT. It encodes CATSSYRDEKLFF. The chain links TRBV15 to TRBJ1-4; maybe TRBD1 (6 bases). From germline, CDR1 is LNHNV and CDR2 YYDKDF (reference sequence). The CDR3 loop spans 13 amino acids. V was cut by 3 bases and J by 8 bases, with 10 bases left in between.

Here the CDR3 DNA reads TGTGCCAGCGAAGACCCCCAGGGGTTGAACACTGAAGCTTTCTTT. Translation: CASEDPQGLNTEAFF. The chain has TRBV27 and TRBJ1-1; a possible D gene is TRBD1 (6 bases). Deletions cut 8 bases from V and 0 bases from J, with 16 bases between. The CDR3 has 15 residues. Per germline, CDR1 MNHEY and CDR2 SMNVEV (reference sequence).

The sample holds a few counts of this clonotype. The genes are TRBV7-8 and TRBJ1-2; a possible D gene is TRBD1 (6 bases). CDR1 is SGHVS, CDR2 FQNEAQ, per germline. This CDR3 spans 15 amino acids. The V end was cut by 3 bases, the J end by 6 bases, with 17 bases between. CDR3 loop: CASSFQLQGPHGYTF. The CDR3 region has the DNA TGTGCCAGCAGCTTCCAGCTACAGGGTCCGCATGGCTACACCTTC.

The chain combines TRBV20-1 with TRBJ1-2; D gene uncertain. The V gene's germline CDR1 is DFQATT and CDR2 SNEGSKA (reference sequence). V was shortened by 3 bases and J by 6 bases, with 8 bases between the two germline ends. The CDR3 has 11 amino acids. CDR3 nucleotides: TGCAGTGCTAGGCACCCTAATGGCTACACCTTC. Its protein is CSARHPNGYTF.

In this sample, this clonotype turned up a few times. This rearrangement joins TRBV10-3 to TRBJ1-4; weak D call: TRBD1 (5 bases). V was cut by 2 bases and J by 12 bases, with 10 bases left in between. The CDR3 loop spans 12 amino acids. The germline V gene has CDR1 ENHRY and CDR2 SYGVKD. CDR3: CAISETQQELFF. CDR3 nucleotides: TGTGCCATCAGTGAGACCCAACAGGAACTGTTTTTT.

This clonotype came up a few times. This sequence joins TRBV28 and TRBJ1-6; D remains ambiguous. V lost 8 bases, J lost 4 bases, and 9 bases lay in between. This CDR3 is built from 13 residues. Germline-derived CDR1 and CDR2 are MDHEN and SYDVKM. CDR3 protein: CASRAPYNSPLHF. The CDR3 DNA sequence: TGTGCCAGCCGTGCCCCTTATAATTCACCCCTCCACTTT.

This clonotype showed up just a few times. The chain combines TRBV12-3 or TRBV12-4 with TRBJ1-1; D may be TRBD1 (5 bases). CDR3 size: 11 residues. V was shortened by 10 bases and J by 11 bases, with 17 bases between the two germline ends. CDR3 in DNA: TGTGCCACCTTAGTGGGGGGTCCCGCTTTCTTT. Translating it yields CATLVGGPAFF.

This clonotype was seen only a few times. The rearrangement links TRBV29-1 to TRBJ1-5; TRBD1 agrees at 11 bases. There are 15 residues in the CDR3. In germline, CDR1 is SQVTM, CDR2 ANQGSEA. CDR3 residues: CTPMSGQGANQPQHF. The CDR3 coding sequence is TGCACCCCCATGTCTGGACAGGGGGCTAATCAGCCCCAGCATTTT.

V gene TRBV24-1 combines with J gene TRBJ1-5; TRBD1 aligns across 9 bases. CDR3 length: 16 residues. The V gene end was trimmed by 7 bases and the J gene end by 1 base; junction bases not matched to a gene: 7. The germline V gene has CDR1 KGHDR and CDR2 SFDVKD. The CDR3 loop reads CATRGQGRISNQPQHF. CDR3 coding DNA: TGTGCCACCAGAGGACAGGGGCGAATAAGCAATCAGCCCCAGCATTTT.

The table lists this clonotype with a count of one. The CDR3 nucleotides read TGCAGTGCTCTATGGGGCATGAACACTGAAGCTTTCTTT. Translation gives CSALWGMNTEAFF. The chain combines TRBV20-1 with TRBJ1-1, with a possible D match to TRBD1 (5 bases). The germline V gene encodes CDR1 DFQATT and CDR2 SNEGSKA (reference sequence). The CDR3 runs 13 residues. Trimming left V 5 bases short and J 0 bases short, with 10 bases between.

This clonotype was counted between two and nine times. The J gene is TRBJ1-2, the V gene TRBV7-9, with TRBD1 matching 7 bases. V was clipped by 4 bases and J by 4 bases; unmatched bases: 12. The germline gives CDR1 SEHNR, CDR2 FQNEAQ (reference sequence). The CDR3 is 16 residues long. The CDR3 DNA is TGTGCCAGCAGCTCGCCCATCAGGGGGTACAGCTATGGCTACACCTTC. This encodes CASSSPIRGYSYGYTF. Full variable domain (remainder filled in from reference TRBV7-9 and TRBJ1-2): DTGVSQNPRHKITKRGQNVTFRCDPISEHNRLYWYRQTLGQGPEFLTYFQNEAQLEKSRLLSDRFSAERPKGSFSTLEIQRTEQGDSAMYLCASSSPIRGYSYGYTFGSGTRLTVV.